This T cell receptor beta chain was captured by sequencing in a study of blood T cell repertoires in COVID-19. On the study more broadly: COVID-19 samples from acute and convalescent phases originated in the United States, Italy and Spain.

Assay used: immunoSEQ multiplex PCR; TCRdb lists only in-frame clones, some missing. The sample lists over 200,000 clones; roughly 88% were seen once. Germline CDR1 reads SNHLY; CDR2 reads FYNNEI. The CDR3 loop spans 15 amino acids. V lost 6 bases and J 5 bases, leaving 16 bases between the germline ends. Cohort allocation depended upon clinical history that participants reported. Material for sequencing was PBMCs or T cells enriched from blood (not recorded which). The chain is built from TRBV2 and TRBJ2-2, with a possible D match to TRBD1 (5 bases). The TCR originated in a woman aged 40 to 50 with acute COVID-19. CDR3 DNA sequence: TGTGCCAGCAGCCAAGGGGTAGGATTTACCGGGGAGCTGTTTTTT. The encoded protein is CASSQGVGFTGELFF.